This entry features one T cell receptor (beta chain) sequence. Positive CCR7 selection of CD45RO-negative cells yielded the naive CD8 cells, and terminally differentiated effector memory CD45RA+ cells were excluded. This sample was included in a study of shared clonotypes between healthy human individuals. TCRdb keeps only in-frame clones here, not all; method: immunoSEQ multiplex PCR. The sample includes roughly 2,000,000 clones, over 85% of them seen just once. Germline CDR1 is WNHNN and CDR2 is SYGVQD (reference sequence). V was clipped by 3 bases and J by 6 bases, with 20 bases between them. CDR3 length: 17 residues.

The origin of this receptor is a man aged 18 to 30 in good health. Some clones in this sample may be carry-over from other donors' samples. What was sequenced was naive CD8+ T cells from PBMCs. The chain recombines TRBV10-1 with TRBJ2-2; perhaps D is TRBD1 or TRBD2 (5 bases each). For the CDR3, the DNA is TGCGCCAGCAGTGACAAGGGGAAGAGAGGGGCCCCCGGGGAGCTGTTTTTT. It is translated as CASSDKGKRGAPGELFF.